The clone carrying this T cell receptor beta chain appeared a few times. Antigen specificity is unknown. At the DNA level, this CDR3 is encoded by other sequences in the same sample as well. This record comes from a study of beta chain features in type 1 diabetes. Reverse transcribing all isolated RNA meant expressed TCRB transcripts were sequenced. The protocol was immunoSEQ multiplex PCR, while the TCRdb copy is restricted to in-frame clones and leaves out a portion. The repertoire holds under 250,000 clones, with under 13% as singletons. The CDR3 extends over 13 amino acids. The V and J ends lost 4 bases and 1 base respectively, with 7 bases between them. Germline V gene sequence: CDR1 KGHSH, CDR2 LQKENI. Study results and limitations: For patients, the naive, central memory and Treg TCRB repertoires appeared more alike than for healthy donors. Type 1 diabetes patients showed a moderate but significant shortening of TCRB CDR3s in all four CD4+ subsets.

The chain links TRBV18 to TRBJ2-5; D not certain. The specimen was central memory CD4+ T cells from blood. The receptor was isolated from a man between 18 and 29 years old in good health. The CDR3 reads CASSRDRQETQYF. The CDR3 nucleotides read TGTGCCAGCTCACGGGATCGCCAAGAGACCCAGTACTTC.